This is a list of T cell receptor beta chains from one sample in a study of T cell changes during pregnancy in multiple sclerosis. Profiling relied on immunoSEQ multiplex PCR, and the TCRdb table lists in-frame clones only, not all of them. Of about 60,000 clones in the sample, about 89% were seen once. Sequenced here: CD4+ T cells from peripheral blood mononuclear cells, sampled in the first trimester of pregnancy. These receptors were collected from a female donor with multiple sclerosis, enrolled in a pregnancy study. CDR3s include the opening cysteine and the closing phenylalanine or tryptophan. The D gene is left open where the match is weak. Rows give clone size only sometimes, using once, few, many, or a class for an expanded clone.

TRBJ2-7	.	14	TRBV9	.	CASSVGTIAYEQYF	TGTGCCAGCAGCGTAGGGACTATCGCATACGAGCAGTACTTC
TRBJ1-5	once	15	TRBV6-5	TRBD1	CASSTGQGANQPQHF	TGTGCCAGCAGTACTGGACAGGGGGCGAATCAGCCCCAGCATTTT
TRBJ2-5	.	16	TRBV9	TRBD2	CASSVVGLAGQETQYF	TGTGCCAGCAGCGTAGTAGGACTAGCGGGGCAAGAGACCCAGTACTTC
TRBJ1-1	.	18	TRBV19	.	CASSTRPHAGRLNTEAFF	TGTGCCAGTAGTACCCGGCCTCATGCGGGTAGGTTGAACACTGAAGCTTTCTTT
TRBJ2-2	.	14	TRBV7-2	.	CASSRRSDTGELFF	TGTGCCAGCAGCCGTAGGAGTGACACCGGGGAGCTGTTTTTT
TRBJ1-1	few	14	TRBV9	.	CASSALTGNTEAFF	TGTGCCAGCAGCGCCTTAACAGGGAACACTGAAGCTTTCTTT
TRBJ1-2	.	14	TRBV5-6	.	CASSLQGPLYGYTF	TGTGCCAGCAGCTTGCAGGGGCCCCTCTATGGCTACACCTTC
TRBJ2-5	once	14	TRBV30	.	CAWSVSVAEETQYF	TGTGCCTGGAGTGTGTCGGTAGCGGAAGAGACCCAGTACTTC
TRBJ1-2	.	15	TRBV11-2	.	CASSLSAGSHYGYTF	TGTGCCAGCAGCTTATCCGCGGGCAGCCACTATGGCTACACCTTC
TRBJ2-2	.	14	TRBV9	TRBD1	CASSGTGVTGELFF	TGTGCCAGCAGCGGGACAGGGGTGACGGGGGAGCTGTTTTTT
TRBJ2-5	.	18	TRBV13	.	CASSLAPLSAGYQETQYF	TGTGCCAGCAGCTTAGCCCCCCTTTCCGCGGGGTATCAAGAGACCCAGTACTTC
TRBJ2-3	few	16	TRBV7-2	TRBD2	CASSLRTSGGWDTQYF	TGTGCCAGCAGCCTGAGGACTAGCGGGGGGTGGGATACGCAGTATTTT
TRBJ2-2	.	12	TRBV25-1	.	CASSEPPGELFF	TGTGCCAGCAGTGAACCTCCCGGGGAGCTGTTTTTT
TRBJ1-1	.	20	TRBV23-1	TRBD1	CASSAYLLPHDRVDFTEAFF	TGCGCCAGCAGTGCCTACTTACTCCCACATGACAGGGTAGATTTCACTGAAGCTTTCTTT
TRBJ2-5	once	15	TRBV7-2	TRBD2	CASSLDGGGRETQYF	TGTGCCAGCAGCTTAGACGGGGGGGGACGAGAGACCCAGTACTTC
TRBJ2-3	.	15	TRBV7-9	.	CASSFQGDSADTQYF	TGTGCCAGCAGCTTCCAGGGCGACTCGGCGGATACGCAGTATTTT
TRBJ1-2	.	14	TRBV4-3	.	CASSQGGGNYGYTF	TGCGCCAGCAGCCAAGGTGGGGGCAACTATGGCTACACCTTC
TRBJ2-2	.	15	TRBV7-2	.	CASSSGQSFTGELFF	TGTGCCAGCAGCTCAGGACAGTCTTTCACCGGGGAGCTGTTTTTT
TRBJ1-6	.	15	TRBV27	TRBD1	CASSILTGGNSPLHF	TGTGCCAGCAGTATCTTAACAGGGGGTAATTCACCCCTCCACTTT
TRBJ1-1	.	15	TRBV18	.	CASSPLNRVVVEAFF	TGTGCCAGCTCACCACTTAACAGGGTCGTTGTTGAAGCTTTCTTT
TRBJ1-1	.	16	TRBV18	TRBD1	CASSPKTGPLNTEAFF	TGTGCCAGCTCACCAAAGACAGGGCCCTTGAACACTGAAGCTTTCTTT
TRBJ1-5	.	18	TRBV4-3	.	CASSQGRGGGTSNQPQHF	TGCGCCAGCAGCCAAGGCCGAGGGGGGGGAACGAGCAATCAGCCCCAGCATTTT
TRBJ1-6	few	14	TRBV7-9	.	CASSLEQVHSPLHF	TGTGCCAGCAGCTTAGAACAGGTTCATTCACCCCTCCACTTT
TRBJ2-1	.	18	TRBV7-2	TRBD2	CASSPPDNWRGADNEQFF	TGTGCCAGCAGCCCGCCAGACAATTGGCGGGGGGCCGACAATGAGCAGTTCTTC
TRBJ1-2	.	17	TRBV2	.	CASSPNAGGQSFYGYTF	TGTGCCAGCAGTCCTAACGCGGGGGGCCAGAGCTTCTATGGCTACACCTTC
TRBJ2-7	.	11	TRBV2	.	CASRLAYEQYF	TGTGCCAGCAGGTTAGCCTACGAGCAGTACTTC
TRBJ2-5	.	16	TRBV5-6	.	CASSLFVTIGWETQYF	TGTGCCAGCAGCTTGTTTGTGACAATCGGCTGGGAGACCCAGTACTTC
TRBJ2-5	.	15	TRBV21-1	.	CASSERDKVIKTQYF	TGTGCCAGCTCCGAGCGGGATAAGGTTATAAAGACCCAGTACTTC
TRBJ2-5	.	13	TRBV5-4	.	CASSFRQQETQYF	TGTGCCAGCAGCTTCAGACAGCAAGAGACCCAGTACTTC
TRBJ1-1	.	15	TRBV19	TRBD1	CASSIRGQGNTEAFF	TGTGCCAGTAGTATTAGAGGACAGGGGAACACTGAAGCTTTCTTT
TRBJ2-3	.	13	TRBV5-1	.	CASSYQGTDTQYF	TGCGCCAGCAGCTACCAGGGCACAGATACGCAGTATTTT
TRBJ2-1	.	17	TRBV18	TRBD2	CASSPPPGRGGYNEQFF	TGTGCCAGCTCACCACCCCCTGGGCGGGGGGGCTACAATGAGCAGTTCTTC
TRBJ2-2	.	15	TRBV5-8	.	CASSLRGTPRGELFF	TGTGCCAGCAGCTTGCGCGGGACCCCAAGGGGGGAGCTGTTTTTT
TRBJ2-7	.	14	TRBV7-3	.	CASSPDSYGYEQYF	TGTGCCAGCAGCCCAGACTCGTACGGATACGAGCAGTACTTC
TRBJ2-5	.	16	TRBV7-6	TRBD2	CASSPSRTSGQETQYF	TGTGCCAGCAGCCCTAGCCGGACTAGCGGACAAGAGACCCAGTACTTC
TRBJ1-4	once	15	TRBV4-3	TRBD1	CASSQSGTVDEKLFF	TGCGCCAGCAGCCAATCCGGGACAGTAGATGAAAAACTGTTTTTT
TRBJ2-7	.	18	TRBV5-5	TRBD1	CASASRSPGTGDPYEQYF	TGTGCCAGCGCATCTAGGAGCCCCGGGACAGGGGACCCCTACGAGCAGTACTTC
TRBJ2-1	.	16	TRBV9	.	CASSASGTPSYNEQFF	TGTGCCAGCAGCGCGTCCGGGACTCCCTCCTACAATGAGCAGTTCTTC
TRBJ1-4	.	18	TRBV10-3	TRBD1	CAISQGLQGTATNEKLFF	TGTGCCATCAGTCAAGGGTTACAGGGGACCGCAACTAATGAAAAACTGTTTTTT
TRBJ2-2	.	13	TRBV7-9	.	CASSLRRTGELFF	TGTGCCAGCAGCCTCCGGAGGACCGGGGAGCTGTTTTTT
TRBJ1-2	.	13	TRBV7-6	TRBD1	CASTRQGLGGYTF	TGTGCCAGCACCAGACAGGGGTTGGGAGGCTACACCTTC
TRBJ1-2	.	12	TRBV4-3	.	CASSGGEYGYTF	TGCGCCAGCAGTGGAGGGGAGTATGGCTACACCTTC
TRBJ2-5	.	13	TRBV7-2	.	CASSPRGQETQYF	TGTGCCAGCAGCCCCCGGGGCCAAGAGACCCAGTACTTC
TRBJ2-7	.	15	TRBV5-5	.	CASSGGPGKVYEQYF	TGTGCCAGCAGCGGAGGGCCGGGGAAGGTCTACGAGCAGTACTTC
TRBJ2-1	.	15	TRBV7-2	.	CASSLRVFLGNEQFF	TGTGCCAGCAGCTTACGGGTCTTTCTCGGCAATGAGCAGTTCTTC
TRBJ2-2	.	14	TRBV10-3	.	CATGRTENTGELFF	TGTGCCACTGGTAGGACAGAGAACACCGGGGAGCTGTTTTTT
TRBJ1-1	.	16	TRBV2	.	CASSEGGEGPNTEAFF	TGTGCCAGCAGTGAAGGCGGGGAGGGCCCGAACACTGAAGCTTTCTTT
TRBJ2-3	.	14	TRBV7-3	TRBD2	CASSPRGGTDTQYF	TGTGCCAGCAGCCCACGGGGGGGGACAGATACGCAGTATTTT
TRBJ1-5	.	14	TRBV14	TRBD1	CASNQTGSNQPQHF	TGTGCCAGCAACCAGACAGGGAGCAATCAGCCCCAGCATTTT
TRBJ1-5	.	14	TRBV7-2	.	CASSAWAGDQPQHF	TGTGCCAGCAGCGCTTGGGCAGGGGATCAGCCCCAGCATTTT
TRBJ2-1	.	16	TRBV7-8	.	CASSLRGSELTNEQFF	TGTGCCAGCAGCTTGCGCGGCTCCGAATTAACCAATGAGCAGTTCTTC
TRBJ1-2	.	14	TRBV7-2	.	CASSSGPDNYGYTF	TGTGCCAGCAGCTCGGGTCCGGATAACTATGGCTACACCTTC
TRBJ1-2	.	11	TRBV2	.	CASRLSGGYTF	TGTGCCAGCAGGCTCTCCGGTGGCTACACCTTC